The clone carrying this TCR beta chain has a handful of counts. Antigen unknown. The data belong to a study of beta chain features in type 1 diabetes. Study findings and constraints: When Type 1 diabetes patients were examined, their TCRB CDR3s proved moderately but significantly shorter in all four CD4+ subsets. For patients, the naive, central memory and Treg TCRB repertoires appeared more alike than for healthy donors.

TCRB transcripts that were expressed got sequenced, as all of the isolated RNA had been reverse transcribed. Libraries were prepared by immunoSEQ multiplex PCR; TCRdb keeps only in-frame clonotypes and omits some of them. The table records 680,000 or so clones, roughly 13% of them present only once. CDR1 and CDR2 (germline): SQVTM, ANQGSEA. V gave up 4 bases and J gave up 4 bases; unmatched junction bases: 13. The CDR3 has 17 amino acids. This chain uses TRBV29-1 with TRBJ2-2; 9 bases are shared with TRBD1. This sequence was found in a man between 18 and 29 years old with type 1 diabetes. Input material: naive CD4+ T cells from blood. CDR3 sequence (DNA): TGCAGCGTTGGTTACTCACCGGGACAGGGAGTCACCGGGGAGCTGTTTTTT. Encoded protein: CSVGYSPGQGVTGELFF.